These T cell receptor beta chains were read from a single sample in a study of Graves' ophthalmopathy and Graves' hyperthyroidism. From the multiplex PCR reads, TCRdb called clonotypes with MiXCR, one entry per CDR3 protein. The data contain fewer than 400,000 distinct CDR3 sequences, roughly 18% of them seen just once; the ten biggest clones take up roughly 1.6%. The sequenced sample consisted of peripheral blood. The receptor set was obtained from a woman aged 18-35 years with Graves' ophthalmopathy. Both conserved end residues are part of each CDR3. A D gene is named only where the DNA matches it firmly. Clone size is stated in some rows and not others, as once, few, many or a class when expanded.

v_gene	len	j_gene	abundance	d_gene	CDR3nt	CDR3aa
TRBV19	13	TRBJ1-1	many	TRBD1	TGTGCCGCCACTCCAGGGGACAGGCTAGAAACTTTCTTT	CAATPGDRLETFF
TRBV7-3	17	TRBJ2-2	many	TRBD2	TGTGCCAGCTCTCCGGGACTAGCGGGAGCGGGCACCGGGGAGCTGTTTTTT	CASSPGLAGAGTGELFF
TRBV20-1	15	TRBJ2-4	.	.	TGCAGTGCTAGAGATCGCATGCTTAGCAAAAACATTCAGTACTTC	CSARDRMLSKNIQYF
TRBV20-1	15	TRBJ2-7	.	TRBD1	TGCAGTGCTAGTAAAAATGGGGACAGCACCTACGAGCAGTACTTC	CSASKNGDSTYEQYF
TRBV6-2/TRBV6-3	13	TRBJ1-2	.	.	TGTGCCAGCAGTTTGGGATATCTATATGGCTACACCTTC	CASSLGYLYGYTF
TRBV6-1	15	TRBJ2-7	.	TRBD2	TGTGCCAGCAGTGGACCCGGGACTAGCACCCACGAGCAGTACTTC	CASSGPGTSTHEQYF
TRBV2	14	TRBJ1-5	many	.	TGTGCCAGCAGTAGCCGGGGGGGGCTTCAGCCCCAGCATTTT	CASSSRGGLQPQHF
TRBV5-1	14	TRBJ2-7	many	.	TGCGCCAGCAGCTTGGAGGGCGGGCAGATGGGGCAGTACTTC	CASSLEGGQMGQYF
TRBV27	16	TRBJ2-2	many	TRBD2	TGTGCCACTAGCGGGAGGGAAAAGTTAGTCACCGGGGAGCTGTTTTTT	CATSGREKLVTGELFF
TRBV6-5	15	TRBJ1-3	many	TRBD1	TGTGCCAGCAGTTTCGGACAGGGTAGTTGGGACACCATATATTTT	CASSFGQGSWDTIYF
TRBV28	15	TRBJ1-6	many	.	TGTGCCAGCAGTTTCGACAGGAGATCACATTCACCCCTCCACTTT	CASSFDRRSHSPLHF
TRBV6-2/TRBV6-3	15	TRBJ2-7	many	.	TGTGCCAGCAGATGGCTGAGGGAAGCGGACTACGAGCAGTACTTC	CASRWLREADYEQYF
TRBV25-1	16	TRBJ2-7	many	TRBD1	TGTGCCAGCAGTGGCGGCCCCCGGGACAGTCATGACGAGCAGTACTTC	CASSGGPRDSHDEQYF
TRBV7-2	16	TRBJ2-7	.	.	TGTGCCAGCAGCTTAGTCGCTGGGGTTTTATCCTACGAGCAGTACTTC	CASSLVAGVLSYEQYF
TRBV12-3/TRBV12-4	17	TRBJ2-5	.	TRBD2	TGTGCCAGCAGACCTAACTCCGGGACTAGCGGAGAAGAGACCCAGTACTTC	CASRPNSGTSGEETQYF
TRBV6-5	17	TRBJ2-7	.	TRBD1	TGTGCCAGCAGTTTATTCTTCGATGGGGACAGGGCAGACGAGCAGTACTTC	CASSLFFDGDRADEQYF
TRBV29-1	13	TRBJ1-1	many	.	TGCAGCGTTGAGAGGGGTCTGGACACTGAAGCTTTCTTT	CSVERGLDTEAFF
TRBV29-1	17	TRBJ1-1	many	.	TGCAGCGCTGCGGGTGGTGCAGGGGCGAGCCGTGACACTGAAGCTTTCTTT	CSAAGGAGASRDTEAFF
TRBV20-1	14	TRBJ2-4	many	TRBD2	TGCAGTGCTTCTGCGACTAGCGGGACTGACATTCAGTACTTC	CSASATSGTDIQYF
TRBV12-3/TRBV12-4	16	TRBJ2-5	.	TRBD2	TGTGCCAGCAGTTCCTCTAGCGGGGGGGCCTCGGAGACCCAGTACTTC	CASSSSSGGASETQYF
TRBV4-1	13	TRBJ1-1	many	.	TGCGCCAGCAGCCAAGATAACAGCTTTGAAGCTTTCTTT	CASSQDNSFEAFF
TRBV4-1	15	TRBJ1-5	many	.	TGCGCCAGCAGCCCCGGGACGGAGGGGCAGGGGCCCCAGCATTTT	CASSPGTEGQGPQHF
TRBV3-1	19	TRBJ2-5	many	.	TGTGCCAGCAGCCAAGAAGTCGGGGTGGAGGCAGAAAACCAAGGGACCCAGTACTTC	CASSQEVGVEAENQGTQYF
TRBV28	13	TRBJ1-2	many	.	TGTGCCAGCAGTCCTCCAGGCTTCTATGGCTACACCTTC	CASSPPGFYGYTF
TRBV6-5	13	TRBJ1-2	.	TRBD1	TGTGCCAGCAGTTCGGGGACAGGGGATGGCTACACCTTC	CASSSGTGDGYTF
TRBV7-2	15	TRBJ2-7	many	TRBD1	TGTGCCAGCAGCTTAGCCGGGACAGGGTCAGATGAGCAGTACTTC	CASSLAGTGSDEQYF
TRBV30	13	TRBJ2-7	many	TRBD2	TGTGCCTTACTAGCGGGGGGGCTGTACGAGCAGTACTTC	CALLAGGLYEQYF
TRBV6-5	15	TRBJ1-2	.	TRBD1	TGTGCCAGCAGTTACGACGGGACAGGGGTCTATGGCTACACCTTC	CASSYDGTGVYGYTF
TRBV12-3/TRBV12-4	14	TRBJ2-7	.	TRBD1	TGTGCCAGCAGTTCGAACAGGGGTTGGAACGAGCAGTACTTC	CASSSNRGWNEQYF
TRBV7-2	13	TRBJ1-1	many	.	TGTGCCAGCAGTATAGGACATTCCACTGAAGCTTTCTTT	CASSIGHSTEAFF
TRBV5-1	16	TRBJ2-2	few	TRBD1	TGCGCCAGCAGCTTGTCAGGGGACAGGAACACCGGGGAGCTGTTTTTT	CASSLSGDRNTGELFF
TRBV30	13	TRBJ1-1	many	.	TGTGCCTGGAGGGGGCAGGGACGACCTGAAGCTTTCTTT	CAWRGQGRPEAFF
TRBV7-2	12	TRBJ1-2	many	.	TGTGCCAGCAGCTTAGGCATCTATGGCTACACCTTC	CASSLGIYGYTF
TRBV4-1	14	TRBJ2-2	.	.	TGCGCCAGCAGCCATCCCGCATCGTCCGGGGAGCTGTTTTTT	CASSHPASSGELFF
TRBV19	15	TRBJ1-1	many	.	TGTGCCAGTAGTATAAAGGCAGGGCGGAACACTGAAGCTTTCTTT	CASSIKAGRNTEAFF
TRBV6-2/TRBV6-3	16	TRBJ1-5	many	.	TGTGCCAGCAGTTCCCAGAATCCCTTCGAAGGGCAGCCCCAGCATTTT	CASSSQNPFEGQPQHF
TRBV6-5	14	TRBJ1-3	many	.	TGTGCCAGCAGTTACTTGGGGGCTGGAAACACCATATATTTT	CASSYLGAGNTIYF
TRBV6-5	17	TRBJ1-3	many	.	TGTGCCAGCAGTTATCGCAGCCGGGACGGTTCTGGAAACACCATATATTTT	CASSYRSRDGSGNTIYF
TRBV12-3/TRBV12-4	14	TRBJ2-5	.	TRBD2	TGTGCCAGCAGGTCTAGCGGGAACCGCGAGACCCAGTACTTC	CASRSSGNRETQYF
TRBV7-3	13	TRBJ1-1	many	.	TGTGCCAGCAGCTTATCTAGGGACACTGAAGCTTTCTTT	CASSLSRDTEAFF
TRBV6-2/TRBV6-3	19	TRBJ1-1	many	TRBD1	TGTGCCAGCAGTTACAGATCTCCGGGACAGGGGAGTAGGGACACTGAAGCTTTCTTT	CASSYRSPGQGSRDTEAFF
TRBV20-1	13	TRBJ1-2	many	.	TGCAGTCCTAGCGGGGGTGGAAGCTATGGCTACACCTTC	CSPSGGGSYGYTF
TRBV20-1	12	TRBJ1-2	many	.	TGCAGTGCTAGAGTAGGGGGCTATGGCTACACCTTC	CSARVGGYGYTF
TRBV27	14	TRBJ2-7	.	.	TGTGCCAGCAGTATAGGACATAGTAGTTACGAGCAGTACTTC	CASSIGHSSYEQYF
TRBV30	12	TRBJ1-1	many	.	TGTGCCTGGAGTTCCCTGGGGACTGAAGCTTTCTTT	CAWSSLGTEAFF
TRBV11-2	17	TRBJ2-7	many	TRBD1	TGTGCCAGCAGCCCGGGGACAGTCCTTTCACTCCCCTACGAGCAGTACTTC	CASSPGTVLSLPYEQYF
TRBV19	13	TRBJ1-2	once	.	TGTGCCAGTAGTACAGCCGCAACTATTGGCTACACCTTC	CASSTAATIGYTF
TRBV2	15	TRBJ1-5	many	.	TGTGCCAGCAGTGACAGGGTCATTAGCAATCAGCCCCAGCATTTT	CASSDRVISNQPQHF
TRBV7-2	12	TRBJ1-1	many	.	TGTGCCAGCAGACTATACTCAGGGGCGGCTTTCTTT	CASRLYSGAAFF
TRBV6-1	14	TRBJ2-7	many	TRBD1	TGTGCCAGCAGAGTAGGACAGGCCGGCTACGAGCAGTACTTC	CASRVGQAGYEQYF
TRBV24-1	14	TRBJ1-2	.	.	TGTGCCACCAGTGATTTATTTACAGCGAAAGGCTACACCTTC	CATSDLFTAKGYTF
TRBV24-1	12	TRBJ1-1	.	.	TGTGCCACCAGTGATTTGATGGGGGAAGCTTTCTTT	CATSDLMGEAFF
TRBV4-1	16	TRBJ2-7	many	TRBD2	TGCGCCAGCAGCCGGACTAGCGAGCGGACTAACTACGAGCAGTACTTC	CASSRTSERTNYEQYF
TRBV7-2	17	TRBJ2-7	many	TRBD2	TGTGCCAGCAGCTTAAGGGCCCTGGGACTAGACTCCTACGAGCAGTACTTC	CASSLRALGLDSYEQYF